The 11 T cell receptor beta chains below were found in one sample sequenced in a study of CD8+ T cells in alopecia areata (dated by TCRdb to between 2017 and 2018). The library was generated by the immunoSEQ multiplex PCR assay. For TCR sequencing, RNA was extracted from every sample and reverse transcribed into cDNA to serve as template. Sourced from immuneACCESS, this table was stored by TCRdb with only in-frame sequences that have V and J called. A share of the clones is absent; for the studies checked, an unresolved V gene accounts for under half, and the remainder has no known explanation. This sample is represented by 34,000 or so clones; around three fifths of them were singletons. Together, the top ten hold around 43% of the sample. Sequencing input: NKG2D-high CD8+ T cells sorted from blood. The intended sense of this specimen's cell subset or site label: sorted CD8+ NKG2D-high blood T cells. The receptors derive from a human donor with alopecia areata.

The table lists this clone with a few counts. The chain recombines TRBV11-3 with TRBJ1-2; the D is unclear. V gave up 3 bases and J gave up 5 bases, with 4 bases separating them. This CDR3 is 11 amino acids long. Germline V lookup: CDR1 SGHNT, CDR2 YENEEA. The CDR3, as DNA: TGTGCCAGCAGCTTGGGTTATGGCTACACCTTC. This codes for CASSLGYGYTF.

This clone was counted once. This chain connects TRBV5-6 to TRBJ2-1; D is perhaps TRBD1 or TRBD2 (5 bases each). The V gene lost 0 bases and the J gene lost 2 bases, with 12 bases spanning the gap. This CDR3 is built from 16 residues. Looked up from germline, CDR1 is SGHDT and CDR2 is YYEEEE. The CDR3 DNA sequence: TGTGCCAGCAGCTTGGGATTAAGAGGGGCCTACAATGAGCAGTTCTTC. It is translated as CASSLGLRGAYNEQFF. Full variable domain (outside the CDR3, taken from reference TRBV5-6 and TRBJ2-1): DAGVTQSPTHLIKTRGQQVTLRCSPKSGHDTVSWYQQALGQGPQFIFQYYEEEERQRGNFPDRFSGHQFPNYSSELNVNALLLGDSALYLCASSLGLRGAYNEQFFGPGTRLTVL.

This clone was found a few times. The gene calls are TRBV7-2 and TRBJ2-3; 9 bases align to TRBD2. With V trimmed by 5 bases and J by 7 bases, 16 bases remained unmatched. CDR1 is SGHTA, CDR2 FQGNSA, per germline. CDR3 length equals 17 residues. CDR3 sequence reads: CASSHRTKGGGANTQYF. In DNA, the CDR3 is TGTGCCAGCAGCCACCGCACGAAGGGCGGGGGGGCGAATACGCAGTATTTT.

The V gene is TRBV27, the J gene TRBJ2-2; unclear D gene. The germline V and J ends were trimmed by 2 bases and 4 bases, with 8 bases remaining between them. This CDR3 has 14 amino acids. The germline gives CDR1 MNHEY, CDR2 SMNVEV (reference sequence). Written as DNA, the CDR3 is TGTGCCAGCAGTTTAATGGCGGCCACCGGGGAGCTGTTTTTT. It yields the protein CASSLMAATGELFF.

The CDR3 here is CASSWTGLGGYTF. The CDR3, as DNA: TGCGCCAGCAGCTGGACAGGGTTAGGAGGCTACACCTTC. The chain carries TRBV5-1 and TRBJ1-2, with TRBD1 matching over 8 bases. V shed 3 bases, J shed 8 bases, and the junction held 6 bases outside the gene matches. Germline CDR1 is SGHRS and CDR2 is YFSETQ. The CDR3 is 13 residues long.

This sequence joins TRBV5-1 and TRBJ2-5, with D uncertain. The CDR3 sequence is 15 residues long. With 0 bases removed from V and 2 bases from J, the gap between germline ends came to 11 bases. CDR1 and CDR2 from the germline V gene are SGHRS and YFSETQ. The CDR3 DNA is TGCGCCAGCAGCTTGGATATCCGGTATCAAGAGACCCAGTACTTC. Amino acids: CASSLDIRYQETQYF.

This clone was seen a few times. This chain uses TRBV9 with TRBJ1-1, with D maybe TRBD1 (5 bases). Germline V gives CDR1 SGDLS, CDR2 YYNGEE. V lost 0 bases to trimming and J lost 10 bases, with 10 bases between them. The CDR3 totals 12 residues. CDR3 residues: CASSVGKGPAFF. The CDR3, as DNA: TGTGCCAGCAGCGTAGGTAAGGGGCCAGCTTTCTTT.

This clone was observed a handful of times. The chain is built from TRBV5-4 and TRBJ2-1, with 7 bases matching TRBD2. This CDR3 is 15 amino acids long. Per the germline V gene, CDR1 is SGHNT and CDR2 is YYREEE (reference sequence). Losses at the gene ends were 4 bases for V and 4 bases for J; bases not matched to a gene: 8. The CDR3 here is CASSLWTRTYNEQFF. The CDR3 coding sequence is TGTGCCAGCAGCCTTTGGACTAGGACTTACAATGAGCAGTTCTTC.

This clone was detected only a few times. The chain carries TRBV29-1 and TRBJ2-1; D ambiguous. V shed 3 bases and J shed 1 base, with 4 bases lying between them. Per the germline V gene, CDR1 is SQVTM and CDR2 is ANQGSEA. This CDR3 region has 12 residues. CDR3 coding DNA: TGCAGCGTTGAGATTTCCTACAATGAGCAGTTCTTC. This codes for CSVEISYNEQFF.

The V and J genes are TRBV25-1 and TRBJ1-4; a possible D gene is TRBD1 (5 bases). Trimming took off 7 bases at V and 4 bases at J, with 16 bases between the two ends. The germline gives CDR1 MGHDK, CDR2 SYGVNS. The CDR3 has 15 residues. The CDR3 spells CASTRRGAINEKLFF. The CDR3 nucleotides read TGTGCCAGCACCCGGAGAGGGGCGATTAATGAAAAACTGTTTTTT.

This clone was counted between two and nine times. The rearrangement uses TRBV30 and TRBJ2-6; D is uncertain. Germline V gene lookup returns CDR1 GTSNPN and CDR2 SVGIG (reference sequence). This CDR3 spans 14 amino acids. Trimming stripped 3 bases from V and 2 bases from J, with 8 bases between. DNA of the CDR3: TGTGCCTGGAGCTTTGGGGCTGGGGCCAACGTCCTGACTTTC. Its protein is CAWSFGAGANVLTF. The full variable domain, with the rest looked up from reference TRBV30 and TRBJ2-6, is SQTIHQWPATLVQPVGSPLSLECTVEGTSNPNLYWYRQAAGRGLQLLFYSVGIGQISSEVPQNLSASRPQDRQFILSSKKLLLSDSGFYLCAWSFGAGANVLTFGAGSRLTVL.